The next 29 T cell receptor beta chains were all read from a single sample in a study of cytomegalovirus exposure and HLA in healthy donors (dated by TCRdb to the late 2010s). The receptor library was made with the immunoSEQ multiplex PCR assay. For the multiplex PCR, a mixture combining 60 forward primers for TCR Vbeta segments and 13 reverse primers for TCR Jbeta segments was used. Drawn from immuneACCESS, this table holds only the in-frame rearrangements with V and J called that TCRdb kept. Clones are partly lost; checked studies trace under half to an unresolved V gene and leave the rest unexplained. The sample contains 60,000 to 75,000 clones, over 75% of them found a single time. The ten largest clones take up about 10% of the sample. Sequencing was carried out using PBMCs. The receptors derive from a female donor in good health and CMV-seronegative.

This chain uses TRBV18 with TRBJ2-5; D might be TRBD1 (5 bases). Per germline, CDR1 KGHSH and CDR2 LQKENI. This CDR3 contains 12 residues. The ends were cut back, 6 bases at V and 5 bases at J, with 10 bases in the middle. The CDR3 nucleotides are TGTGCCAGCTCCCATAAGGGGGAGACCCAGTACTTC. Amino acid sequence: CASSHKGETQYF. Looking up the rest from reference TRBV18 and TRBJ2-5 gives the full variable domain: NAGVMQNPRHLVRRRGQEARLRCSPMKGHSHVYWYRQLPEEGLKFMVYLQKENIIDESGMPKERFSAEFPKEGPSILRIQQVVRGDSAAYFCASSHKGETQYFGPGTRLLVL.

The chain couples TRBV30 to TRBJ2-7, with 8 bases that match TRBD1. The junction had 7 bases not matched to a gene; V was cut back by 1 base and J by 5 bases. Germline CDR1 reads GTSNPN; CDR2 reads SVGIG (reference sequence). This CDR3 is built from 14 residues. The CDR3 bases are TGTGCCTGGAGTGCGTGGACAGGGCTGGACGAGCAGTACTTC. Residues: CAWSAWTGLDEQYF.

The rearrangement joins TRBV7-2 to TRBJ2-7; a weak D match, TRBD1 (7 bases). The CDR3 totals 15 residues. Germline CDR1 and CDR2: SGHTA and FQGNSA. V gave up 5 bases and J gave up 4 bases, with 18 bases separating them. DNA of the CDR3: TGTGCCAGCAGCCCTAGGGGGGACAGAAGTTACGAGCAGTACTTC. It translates to CASSPRGDRSYEQYF.

The chain recombines TRBV9 with TRBJ2-3; 12 bases agree with TRBD2. CDR3 size: 17 residues. CDR1 is SGDLS and CDR2 is YYNGEE in the germline V gene. V lost 4 bases and J lost 4; bases outside the gene matches: 10. CDR3 sequence: CASSPQLAGGHPDTQYF. As DNA, the CDR3 is TGTGCCAGCAGCCCTCAACTAGCGGGAGGTCACCCAGATACGCAGTATTTT.

The V call is TRBV28, the J call TRBJ2-3, with a weak D call TRBD1 (6 bases). The CDR3 has 17 residues. The germline V gene has CDR1 MDHEN and CDR2 SYDVKM. Trimming left V 4 bases short and J 2 bases short, with 19 bases between. CDR3 region: CASSSPFRDKTTDTQYF. The CDR3 coding sequence is TGTGCCAGCAGTTCACCCTTCCGGGACAAGACCACAGATACGCAGTATTTT.

This chain connects TRBV5-6 to TRBJ2-3, with TRBD1 matching 11 bases. Germline V CDR1 and CDR2: SGHDT, YYEEEE. With 0 bases clipped from V and 4 bases from J, the junction kept 4 bases outside the gene matches. CDR3 length: 16 amino acids. The CDR3 bases are TGTGCCAGCAGCTTGGGTGGGACAGGGGGTTCAGATACGCAGTATTTT. This codes for CASSLGGTGGSDTQYF.

The rearrangement links TRBV20-1 to TRBJ2-2; possible D gene TRBD2, 6 bases. Looked up from germline, CDR1 is DFQATT and CDR2 is SNEGSKA (reference sequence). There are 11 residues in the CDR3. Trimming removed 6 bases at V and 8 bases at J, with 10 bases between. The chain's CDR3 is CSAEEGGELFF. The CDR3 region has the DNA TGCAGTGCGGAGGAGGGTGGGGAGCTGTTTTTT.

The rearrangement uses TRBV9 and TRBJ2-3; 10 bases match TRBD2. The CDR3 sequence is 16 residues long. Germline loops: CDR1 SGDLS, CDR2 YYNGEE. V was pared by 0 bases and J by 1 base, with 2 bases of the junction left unmatched. CDR3 protein: CASSVVAGGGTDTQYF. CDR3 DNA: TGTGCCAGCAGCGTAGTAGCGGGGGGAGGCACAGATACGCAGTATTTT.

The chain joins TRBV9 to TRBJ2-4; TRBD2 might be the D (6 bases). This CDR3 region has 14 residues. Per the germline V gene, CDR1 is SGDLS and CDR2 is YYNGEE. V was pared by 6 bases and J by 12 bases, with 22 bases between. CDR3 sequence (DNA): TGTGCCAGCACCAAGGGAGGAGGGGACGGCAGTCAGTACTTC. Residues: CASTKGGGDGSQYF.

V gene TRBV5-6 combines with J gene TRBJ1-4; D remains ambiguous. Trimming removed 6 bases from V and 0 bases from J, with 9 bases in between. Germline CDR1 reads SGHDT; CDR2 reads YYEEEE. The length of the CDR3 is 14 residues. CDR3 nucleotides: TGTGCCAGCACTGTCGGGGCAACTAATGAAAAACTGTTTTTT. Translation gives CASTVGATNEKLFF. The entire variable domain, with the rest obtained from reference TRBV5-6 and TRBJ1-4, is as follows: DAGVTQSPTHLIKTRGQQVTLRCSPKSGHDTVSWYQQALGQGPQFIFQYYEEEERQRGNFPDRFSGHQFPNYSSELNVNALLLGDSALYLCASTVGATNEKLFFGSGTQLSVL.

This clone has only a few counts. The V call is TRBV19, the J call TRBJ2-2; D perhaps matches TRBD2 (5 bases). The CDR3 sequence is 12 residues long. V was pared by 8 bases and J by 3 bases, with 7 bases between. Germline CDR1 and CDR2: LNHDA and SQIVND (reference sequence). The CDR3 sequence: CASHGDTGELFF. The CDR3 DNA is TGTGCCAGTCACGGGGACACCGGGGAGCTGTTTTTT.

The gene calls are TRBV4-3 and TRBJ1-1; 7 bases map to TRBD1. CDR3 length: 13 amino acids. With 4 bases clipped from V and 6 bases from J, the junction kept 5 bases outside the gene matches. Germline assignment: CDR1 LGHNA and CDR2 YSLEER. CDR3 nucleotides: TGCGCCAGCAGCCCCGAGGGGGCTGCTGAAGCTTTCTTT. It specifies CASSPEGAAEAFF.

The chain joins TRBV2 to TRBJ2-7; a possible D gene is TRBD2 (5 bases). Between the trimmed V and J ends, which lost 7 bases and 2 bases, there was a span of 9 bases. Germline V gene data show CDR1 as SNHLY and CDR2 as FYNNEI. This CDR3 is built from 12 residues. CDR3: CASNSGPYEQYF. The CDR3 DNA follows: TGTGCCAGCAACAGCGGACCCTACGAGCAGTACTTC. The whole variable domain, remainder taken from reference TRBV2 and TRBJ2-7, is EPEVTQTPSHQVTQMGQEVILRCVPISNHLYFYWYRQILGQKVEFLVSFYNNEISEKSEIFDDQFSVERPDGSNFTLKIRSTKLEDSAMYFCASNSGPYEQYFGPGTRLTVT.

This clone was picked up one time. J is TRBJ1-2 and V is TRBV27; 10 bases match TRBD1. Germline V gene data show CDR1 as MNHEY and CDR2 as SMNVEV (reference sequence). The J segment lost 6 bases and the V segment lost 4 bases, leaving 8 bases of the junction unmatched. The CDR3 length is 15 residues. The chain's CDR3 is CASSSDRGRLNGYTF. DNA for the CDR3: TGTGCCAGCAGTTCAGACAGGGGGCGCCTCAATGGCTACACCTTC.

V and J are TRBV6-1 and TRBJ2-5; 8 bases line up with TRBD2. The J call may be incorrect, as the DNA end agrees better with TRBJ2-7. CDR3 length: 14 residues. CDR1 and CDR2 (germline): MNHNS, SASEGT. Here the CDR3 reads CASSGAGEVYEQYF. The CDR3, as DNA: TGTGCCAGCAGCGGAGCGGGAGAGGTCTACGAGCAGTACTTC.

The sample holds a few counts of this clone. The rearrangement uses TRBV7-9 and TRBJ2-7; D possibly corresponds to TRBD2 (6 bases). V lost 4 bases to trimming and J lost 4 bases, with 14 bases between them. Germline CDR1 SEHNR, CDR2 FQNEAQ (reference sequence). The CDR3 is 14 residues long. This CDR3 is CASSSRDFTYEQYF. The CDR3 DNA reads TGTGCCAGCAGCTCGCGGGACTTCACATACGAGCAGTACTTC.

The chain combines TRBV9 with TRBJ2-5, with TRBD1 as a possible D gene (5 bases). With 4 bases removed from V and 1 base from J, the gap between germline ends came to 17 bases. This CDR3 is built from 16 residues. CDR1 is SGDLS and CDR2 is YYNGEE in the germline V gene. In DNA form, the CDR3 reads TGTGCCAGCAGCCCGACAACAGGCCGCACCCAAGAGACCCAGTACTTC. It codes for CASSPTTGRTQETQYF.

V and J are TRBV6-6 and TRBJ1-5; maybe TRBD1 (6 bases). V was pared by 2 bases and J by 3 bases, with 8 bases between. The CDR3 covers 14 residues. Germline V CDR1 and CDR2: MNHNY, SVGAGI (reference sequence). As DNA, the CDR3 is TGTGCCAGCAGTTACCGGGACAACAATCAGCCCCAGCATTTT. This sequence encodes CASSYRDNNQPQHF.

The rearrangement links TRBV9 to TRBJ2-3; perhaps TRBD2 as D (5 bases). CDR1 and CDR2 from the germline V gene are SGDLS and YYNGEE. CDR3 length equals 15 residues. V was trimmed by 2 bases and J by 1 base, leaving 11 bases between them. The CDR3 DNA follows: TGTGCCAGCAGCGTCCTAGCTGGGGGCACAGATACGCAGTATTTT. Residues: CASSVLAGGTDTQYF.

This chain joins TRBV19 and TRBJ2-7, with 14 bases fitting TRBD2. Germline V gene data show CDR1 as LNHDA and CDR2 as SQIVND (reference sequence). The CDR3 extends over 14 amino acids. V lost 6 bases, J lost 2 bases, and 0 bases stayed unmatched. The CDR3 region is CASRTSGGAYEQYF. DNA of the CDR3: TGTGCCAGTAGGACTAGCGGGGGGGCCTACGAGCAGTACTTC.

The chain joins TRBV5-6 to TRBJ2-1; possible D gene TRBD2, 5 bases. Germline CDR1 reads SGHDT; CDR2 reads YYEEEE. Trimming removed 4 bases at V and 2 bases at J, with 13 bases between. This CDR3 region has 15 residues. CDR3 DNA sequence: TGTGCCAGCAGCACGGACTCCTACCCCTACAATGAGCAGTTCTTC. Its translation: CASSTDSYPYNEQFF.

The V and J genes are TRBV28 and TRBJ2-5, with TRBD1 matching 7 bases. Gene TRBJ2-7 matches the end of the DNA better, so the J call may be wrong. CDR3 length: 12 residues. Germline V gene sequence: CDR1 MDHEN, CDR2 SYDVKM. CDR3 in DNA: TGTGCCAGCAGCCAGACAGGGTACGAGCAGTACTTC. Its protein is CASSQTGYEQYF.

The chain is built from TRBV21-1 and TRBJ2-5; the table's TRBD2 call for D was not verified on the DNA. TRBV21-1 represents a pseudogene. The CDR3 extends over 15 amino acids. The CDR3 protein is CASSRGLAARETQYF. CDR3 DNA: TGTGCCAGCAGTAGGGGACTAGCTGCGAGAGAGACCCAGTACTTC.

The chain links TRBV5-1 to TRBJ1-4; D not resolved. The V gene's germline CDR1 is SGHRS and CDR2 YFSETQ. CDR3 size: 14 residues. V lost 0 bases and J 8 bases, leaving 11 bases between the germline ends. Here the CDR3 reads CASSLVAGGEKLFF. The CDR3 DNA is TGCGCCAGCAGCTTGGTGGCCGGAGGGGAAAAACTGTTTTTT.

For the CDR3, the DNA is TGTGCCAGCAGTTTATCGACGGGGATAACTAATGAAAAACTGTTTTTT. This gives the protein CASSLSTGITNEKLFF. The rearrangement uses TRBV28 and TRBJ1-4; D not certain. Trimming removed 1 base from V and 1 base from J, with 10 bases in between. The CDR3 length is 16 residues. From germline, CDR1 is MDHEN and CDR2 SYDVKM.

The chain carries TRBV9 and TRBJ1-1; D is ambiguous. The CDR3 totals 15 residues. The germline V gene has CDR1 SGDLS and CDR2 YYNGEE. V was pared by 0 bases and J by 4 bases, with 13 bases between. CDR3 sequence (DNA): TGTGCCAGCAGCGTAGAAGCTCAGGTTGGCACTGAAGCTTTCTTT. This gives the protein CASSVEAQVGTEAFF.

CDR3 coding DNA: TGTGCCAGCAGACGGACAGGGGCAGAGACCCAGTACTTC. Amino acid sequence: CASRRTGAETQYF. This chain uses TRBV5-4 with TRBJ2-5; 9 bases match TRBD1. V lost 5 bases and J lost 4; bases outside the gene matches: 3. Germline assignment: CDR1 SGHNT and CDR2 YYREEE (reference sequence). This CDR3 has 13 residues.

The V and J genes are TRBV5-1 and TRBJ2-7; 8 nucleotides match TRBD1. The CDR3 is 14 amino acids. Germline-derived CDR1 and CDR2 are SGHRS and YFSETQ. J gave up 5 bases and V 4 bases, and 8 bases lay outside the gene matches. CDR3 protein: CASSQTGGINEQYF. The CDR3, as DNA: TGCGCCAGCAGCCAAACAGGGGGGATAAACGAGCAGTACTTC.

The V gene is TRBV2, the J gene TRBJ2-1; 10 nucleotides line up with TRBD1. V trimming: 6 bases; J trimming: 14 bases; junction bases outside the gene matches: 7. The germline CDR1 and CDR2 sequences are SNHLY and FYNNEI. The CDR3 covers 12 residues. The CDR3 protein is CASRADRGTEFF. DNA for the CDR3: TGTGCCAGCAGAGCGGACAGGGGGACGGAGTTCTTC.